Below, one T cell receptor (beta chain) is given with its context. As yet, its antigen is unknown. Both 60 Vbeta primers and 13 Jbeta primers went into the PCR. Using immunoSEQ multiplex PCR, the repertoire was profiled, and TCRdb retains in-frame clones only, with some absent. The sample holds about 160,000 clones, roughly 79% seen once. These data are taken from a study of cytomegalovirus exposure and HLA in healthy donors. General study results and limits: The study put under 200 TCR beta chains on its list as cytomegalovirus-associated.

Sequences were obtained from PBMCs. This TCR was sampled from a middle-aged woman in good health and CMV-seronegative.

CDR3 sequence reads: CASSSTNTEAFF. The CDR3 DNA reads TGCGCCAGCAGCTCTACGAACACTGAAGCTTTCTTT. The chain uses TRBV5-1 and TRBJ1-1; D remains unclear. The CDR3 extends over 12 amino acids. CDR1 is SGHRS, CDR2 YFSETQ, per germline. V lost 3 bases and J 1 base, leaving 4 bases between the germline ends.